The TCR beta chain described here comes from a study of cytomegalovirus exposure and HLA in healthy donors. Donors consisted of healthy bone marrow donors. About this clone: The target antigen is unknown.

Study findings and constraints: Earlier analysis yielded a pattern in which most TCR beta V segments were productive about 90% or about 30% of the time.

Researchers ran the PCR with 60 Vbeta and 13 Jbeta primers. TCRdb's table, derived via immunoSEQ multiplex PCR, lists solely in-frame clones and lacks some. Among 150,000 to 200,000 clones listed, over 70% were seen once. Sequencing input: PBMCs. This clonotype originated in a woman aged 40 to 50 in good health and CMV-seropositive.

The CDR3 is CASRGTGNDEQYF. For the CDR3, the DNA is TGTGCCAGCAGGGGGACAGGGAACGACGAGCAGTACTTC. The chain couples TRBV2 to TRBJ2-7, with 9 bases lining up with TRBD1. Looked up from germline, CDR1 is SNHLY and CDR2 is FYNNEI. The CDR3 loop spans 13 amino acids. V was clipped by 6 bases and J by 5 bases; unmatched bases: 5.